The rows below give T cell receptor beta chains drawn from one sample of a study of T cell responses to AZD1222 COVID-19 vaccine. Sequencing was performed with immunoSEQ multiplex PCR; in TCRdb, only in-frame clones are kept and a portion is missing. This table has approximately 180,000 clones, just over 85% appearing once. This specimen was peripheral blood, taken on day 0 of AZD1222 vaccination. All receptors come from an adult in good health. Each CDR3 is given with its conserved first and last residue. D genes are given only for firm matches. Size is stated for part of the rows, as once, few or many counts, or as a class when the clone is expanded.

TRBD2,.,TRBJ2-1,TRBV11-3,TGTGCCAGCAGCGGCGGGAGGGGGAACAACAATGAGCAGTTCTTC,CASSGGRGNNNEQFF
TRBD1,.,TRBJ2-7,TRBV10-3,TGTGCCAGGAAAACCGACAGGGCATACGAGCAGTACTTC,CARKTDRAYEQYF
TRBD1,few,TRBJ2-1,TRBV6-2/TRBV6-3,TGTGCCAGCAGTTACGCGTCAGGGGGCGGAAACAATGAGCAGTTCTTC,CASSYASGGGNNEQFF
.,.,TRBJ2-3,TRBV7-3,TGTGCCAGCAGCTTAAGCGGGGCTAAGGGAGATACGCAGTATTTT,CASSLSGAKGDTQYF
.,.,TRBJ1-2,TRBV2,TGTGCCAGCAGTGCCGGGACGGTCAACTATGGCTACACCTTC,CASSAGTVNYGYTF
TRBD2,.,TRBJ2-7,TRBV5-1,TGCGCCAGCAGCTCGACTAGCGGGGTTTCCTCCTACGAGCAGTACTTC,CASSSTSGVSSYEQYF
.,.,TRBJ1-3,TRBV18,TGTGCCAGCTCACCACGAGTTGAGGGACGAGGAAACACCATATATTTT,CASSPRVEGRGNTIYF
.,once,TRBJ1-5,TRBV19,TGTGCCAGTAGTATTATAGGTGATAGCAATCAGCCCCAGCATTTT,CASSIIGDSNQPQHF
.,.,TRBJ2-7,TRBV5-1,TGCGCCAGCAGGAAAGGGGCCTACGAGCAGTACTTC,CASRKGAYEQYF
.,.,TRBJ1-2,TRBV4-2,TGTGCCAGCAGCCAAGCGTTGGACAGATATGGCTACACCTTC,CASSQALDRYGYTF
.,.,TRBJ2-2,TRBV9,TGTGCCAGCAGCACCCGAGGGGACGGGAACACCGGGGAGCTGTTTTTT,CASSTRGDGNTGELFF
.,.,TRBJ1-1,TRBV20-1,TGCAGTGCTAGTGGCTCTAACACTGAAGCTTTCTTT,CSASGSNTEAFF
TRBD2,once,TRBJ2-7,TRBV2,TGTGCCAGCAGTGAGGGGAGGGGCTCCTACGAGCAGTACTTC,CASSEGRGSYEQYF
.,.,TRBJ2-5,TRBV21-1,TGTGCCAGCAGCAAAGTATGGAGTGGGTACCAAGAGACCCAGTACTTC,CASSKVWSGYQETQYF
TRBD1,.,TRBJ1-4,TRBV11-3,TGTGCCAGCAGCCCGACTCGTGGGTCGGCAGGGGGCGTTAATAATGAAAAACTGTTTTTT,CASSPTRGSAGGVNNEKLFF
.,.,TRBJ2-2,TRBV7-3,TGTGCCAGCAGCTTAACGCCGACTAGGGACACCGGGGAGCTGTTTTTT,CASSLTPTRDTGELFF
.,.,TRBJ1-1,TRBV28,TGTGCCAGCAGCCGTAGGATCACTGAAGCTTTCTTT,CASSRRITEAFF
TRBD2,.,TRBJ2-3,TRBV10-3,TGTGCCATCAGTGACAGCGGGGGCGATACAGATACGCAGTATTTT,CAISDSGGDTDTQYF
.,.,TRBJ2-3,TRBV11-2,TGTGCCAGCAGCTTTAGTGTTTTAGCAGATACGCAGTATTTT,CASSFSVLADTQYF
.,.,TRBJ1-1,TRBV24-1,TGTGCCACCAGTCCAGGGGAGACCATGAACACTGAAGCTTTCTTT,CATSPGETMNTEAFF
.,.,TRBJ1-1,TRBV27,TGTGCCAGCAGTTTATTAGGGGAGAACACTGAAGCTTTCTTT,CASSLLGENTEAFF
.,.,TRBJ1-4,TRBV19,TGTGCCAGTAGTAACGACGGGGGAGCTAATGAAAAACTGTTTTTT,CASSNDGGANEKLFF
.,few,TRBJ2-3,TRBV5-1,TGCGCCAGCAGCCTGGACAGCCGCACAGATACGCAGTATTTT,CASSLDSRTDTQYF
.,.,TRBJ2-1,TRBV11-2,TGTGCCAGCAGCTTAGGGAAGACTCCTACCGATGAGCAGTTCTTC,CASSLGKTPTDEQFF
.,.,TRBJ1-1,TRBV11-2,TGTGCCAGCAGCTTTGGCCTTAACACTGAAGCTTTCTTT,CASSFGLNTEAFF
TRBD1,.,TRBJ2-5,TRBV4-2,TGTGCCAGCAGCACCGGGACAGGGAAAGAGACCCAGTACTTC,CASSTGTGKETQYF
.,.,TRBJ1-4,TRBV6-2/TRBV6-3,TGTGCCAGCAGTTACTCGGGCAGCGGGAATGAAAAACTGTTTTTT,CASSYSGSGNEKLFF
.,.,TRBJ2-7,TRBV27,TGTGCCAGCAGTTTAAAGGGGTACGAGCAGTACTTC,CASSLKGYEQYF
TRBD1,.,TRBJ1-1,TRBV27,TGTGCCAGCAGTTTGAGGTCGCGGGACAGTGAAGCTTTCTTT,CASSLRSRDSEAFF
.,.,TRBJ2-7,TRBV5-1,TGCGCCAGCAGCTTGTTAGGAGGACTCGGCTACGAGCAGTACTTC,CASSLLGGLGYEQYF
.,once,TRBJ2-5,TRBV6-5,TGTGCCACGAGAGCGGGGACAACATCGGAGACCCAGTACTTC,CATRAGTTSETQYF
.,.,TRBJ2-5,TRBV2,TGTGCCAGCAGTCCCTCGACAGGCGGGACCCAGTACTTC,CASSPSTGGTQYF
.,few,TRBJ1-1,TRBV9,TGTGCCAGCAGCGTAGGTCAGTACGGGACTGAAGCTTTCTTT,CASSVGQYGTEAFF
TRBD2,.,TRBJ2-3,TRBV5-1,TGCGCCAGCAGCCTGCCGGGACTACTACCCGCCGATACGCAGTATTTT,CASSLPGLLPADTQYF
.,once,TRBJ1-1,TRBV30,TGTGCCTGGGTGAGGGGATACACTGAAGCTTTCTTT,CAWVRGYTEAFF
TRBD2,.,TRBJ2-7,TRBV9,TGTGCCAGCAGCTCAGGGACCGGGACTAGCTACGAGCAGTACTTC,CASSSGTGTSYEQYF
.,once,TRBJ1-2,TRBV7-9,TGTGCCAGCAGCGTAGGACAGTATGGCTACACCTTC,CASSVGQYGYTF
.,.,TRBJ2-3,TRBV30,TGTGCCTGGAAAGAGGGGCGTTCCACAGATACGCAGTATTTT,CAWKEGRSTDTQYF
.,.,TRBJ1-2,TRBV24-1,TGTGCCACCGCGAGTGGACGGCAGATCAACCAAGGCCATGGCTACACCTTC,CATASGRQINQGHGYTF